Below are 17 T cell receptor beta chains sequenced from a single sample in a study of T cells in Graves' hyperthyroidism and ophthalmopathy. TCR beta CDR3 sequences were amplified from RNA transcripts. The TCR CDR3 first-round RT-PCR relied on the HTBI primer set. MiXCR was run by TCRdb on the multiplex PCR reads, yielding one entry per CDR3 protein. This table has hundreds of thousands of distinct CDR3 sequences, 17% appearing once. Material: blood. These receptors were taken from a woman aged 18 to 35 with Graves' ophthalmopathy.

This clonotype has a handful of counts. This chain joins TRBV30 and TRBJ2-7; tentatively, D is TRBD1 (5 bases). CDR1 is GTSNPN, CDR2 SVGIG, per germline (reference sequence). V gave up 8 bases and J gave up 0 bases, with 8 bases separating them. The CDR3 extends over 11 amino acids. CDR3: CALRDSYEQYF. CDR3 nucleotide sequence: TGTGCCCTCAGGGACTCCTACGAGCAGTACTTC. Variable domain in full (rest from reference TRBV30 and TRBJ2-7): SQTIHQWPATLVQPVGSPLSLECTVEGTSNPNLYWYRQAAGRGLQLLFYSVGIGQISSEVPQNLSASRPQDRQFILSSKKLLLSDSGFYLCALRDSYEQYFGPGTRLTVT.

With respect to this clonotype: A read error is possible here, since a much larger clone lies one base away. The chain combines TRBV13 with TRBJ2-1; 9 bases map to TRBD2. The CDR3 is 18 residues long. Germline CDR1 and CDR2: PRHDT and FYEKMQ (reference sequence). The CDR3 coding sequence is TGTGTCAGCAGCTTAGACGCCCTGGCGGGCGGGAGGGCCGATGAGCAGTTCTTC. Translation: CVSSLDALAGGRADEQFF. Based on the CDR3 plus reference TRBV13 and TRBJ2-1, the full variable domain is AAGVIQSPRHLIKEKRETATLKCYPIPRHDTVYWYQQGPGQDPQFLISFYEKMQSDKGSIPDRFSAQQFSDYHSELNMSSLELGDSALYFCVSSLDALAGGRADEQFFGPGTRLTVL.

The sample holds a few counts of this clonotype. The V call is TRBV28, the J call TRBJ2-7; 9 positions agree with TRBD2. The ends lost 3 bases at V and 0 bases at J; junction bases unmatched: 3. The CDR3 covers 15 residues. Germline CDR1 is MDHEN and CDR2 is SYDVKM. CDR3 nucleotide sequence: TGTGCCAGCAGTTTCCGGCGGGAGGGCTCCTACGAGCAGTACTTC. Protein sequence: CASSFRREGSYEQYF.

Many counts were recorded for this clonotype. This sequence joins TRBV30 and TRBJ1-1, with D perhaps matching TRBD1 (5 bases). V dropped 0 bases and J dropped 4 bases, with 9 bases sitting between them. Germline V gene lookup returns CDR1 GTSNPN and CDR2 SVGIG (reference sequence). This CDR3 contains 13 residues. This CDR3 is CAWSVLGVTEAFF. In nucleotides, the CDR3 is TGTGCCTGGAGTGTACTGGGGGTCACTGAAGCTTTCTTT.

This clonotype was seen many times. This sequence joins TRBV30 and TRBJ2-1; D gene uncertain. Germline lookup yields CDR1 GTSNPN and CDR2 SVGIG (reference sequence). V lost 5 bases to trimming and J lost 8 bases, with 10 bases between them. This CDR3 region has 11 residues. The CDR3 DNA reads TGTGCCTGGGGTCAGCGTTATGAGCAGTTCTTC. This codes for CAWGQRYEQFF.

About this clonotype: At one of its ends the junction is not consistent with the germline gene, which may arise from a read error. The rearrangement uses TRBV2 and TRBJ1-2, with TRBD1 as a possible D gene (6 bases). CDR3 length: 13 amino acids. Germline CDR1 is SNHLY and CDR2 is FYNNEI. This CDR3 reads CVTSGTRGGGCTF. The DNA of the CDR3 is TGTGTCACCTCGGGAACCCGAGGGGGTGGCTGCACCTTC.

This clonotype appeared once. The CDR3 DNA reads as TGCAGCGTAGGCGACAGAAACACTGAAGCTTTCTTT. It translates to CSVGDRNTEAFF. This sequence joins TRBV29-1 and TRBJ1-1; weak D call: TRBD1 (5 bases). Trimming removed 6 bases at V and 2 bases at J, with 10 bases between. Germline V gene data show CDR1 as SQVTM and CDR2 as ANQGSEA. The CDR3 consists of 12 residues.

V and J are TRBV9 and TRBJ2-1, with TRBD2 matching 8 bases. This CDR3 region has 15 residues. Losses at the gene ends were 4 bases for V and 6 bases for J; bases not matched to a gene: 9. CDR1 is SGDLS, CDR2 YYNGEE, per germline. The CDR3 protein is CASSQDYGRANEQFF. In nucleotides, the CDR3 is TGTGCCAGCAGCCAAGATTACGGGAGGGCCAATGAGCAGTTCTTC. Full variable domain (outside the CDR3, taken from reference TRBV9 and TRBJ2-1): DSGVTQTPKHLITATGQRVTLRCSPRSGDLSVYWYQQSLDQGLQFLIQYYNGEERAKGNILERFSAQQFPDLHSELNLSSLELGDSALYFCASSQDYGRANEQFFGPGTRLTVL.

This clonotype was seen at least ten times. The chain is built from TRBV12-3 or TRBV12-4 and TRBJ1-3, with no clear D. V lost 2 bases and J 0 bases, leaving 8 bases between the germline ends. The CDR3 runs 15 residues. The CDR3 loop reads CASSLTVNSGNTIYF. The CDR3 DNA is TGTGCCAGCAGTTTAACCGTTAACTCTGGAAACACCATATATTTT.

This clonotype was seen at least ten times. This rearrangement joins TRBV2 to TRBJ2-2, with a weak D call TRBD2 (6 bases). V was shortened by 10 bases and J by 0 bases, with 15 bases between the two germline ends. Germline CDR1 reads SNHLY; CDR2 reads FYNNEI. CDR3 size: 15 residues. In DNA form, the CDR3 reads TGTGCCACCAAACGGGAGCGGTCGAACACCGGGGAGCTGTTTTTT. Translating it yields CATKRERSNTGELFF.

This clonotype was seen many times. The genes are TRBV30 and TRBJ1-4; the D gene is possibly TRBD1 (6 bases). The germline V gene has CDR1 GTSNPN and CDR2 SVGIG (reference sequence). CDR3 length: 14 residues. Trimming took 3 bases from V and 1 from J, leaving 9 bases between them. CDR3 nucleotides: TGTGCCTGGAGCGGGACACTAACTAATGAAAAACTGTTTTTT. Translating gives CAWSGTLTNEKLFF. Based on the CDR3 plus reference TRBV30 and TRBJ1-4, the full variable domain is SQTIHQWPATLVQPVGSPLSLECTVEGTSNPNLYWYRQAAGRGLQLLFYSVGIGQISSEVPQNLSASRPQDRQFILSSKKLLLSDSGFYLCAWSGTLTNEKLFFGSGTQLSVL.

This clonotype appeared many times. The chain uses TRBV28 and TRBJ2-7; TRBD1 matches at 7 bases. J was trimmed by 4 bases and V by 1 base; bases with no gene match: 7. There are 15 residues in the CDR3. The germline V gene has CDR1 MDHEN and CDR2 SYDVKM. The CDR3 DNA sequence: TGTGCCAGCAGTTTATTTTCGGACAGGACTTACGAGCAGTACTTC. Translation gives CASSLFSDRTYEQYF.

This clonotype has a handful of counts. The chain joins TRBV20-1 to TRBJ2-4, with 8 nucleotides matching TRBD2. V was clipped by 1 base and J by 8 bases; unmatched bases: 10. Germline V lookup: CDR1 DFQATT, CDR2 SNEGSKA (reference sequence). This CDR3 is built from 15 residues. Here the CDR3 reads CSARGSRGGGYIQYF. The CDR3, as DNA: TGCAGTGCTAGAGGGTCCCGGGGGGGCGGGTACATTCAGTACTTC.

This clonotype has more than one count but fewer than ten. The chain recombines TRBV6-5 with TRBJ2-5; 8 bases align to TRBD2. The J segment lost 2 bases and the V segment lost 0 bases, leaving 11 bases of the junction unmatched. The length of the CDR3 is 18 residues. Germline V gene sequence: CDR1 MNHEY, CDR2 SVGAGI. The CDR3: CASSYSGTSKSGQETQYF. As DNA, the CDR3 is TGTGCCAGCAGTTACTCGGGGACTAGTAAGTCAGGACAAGAGACCCAGTACTTC.

This sequence joins TRBV13 and TRBJ1-6, with D tentatively TRBD1 (6 bases). Germline assignment: CDR1 PRHDT and CDR2 FYEKMQ (reference sequence). The CDR3 totals 17 residues. Trimming shortened V by 3 bases and J by 7 bases, and 19 bases separated the two germline ends. The CDR3 protein is CASSFGRMGGGNSPLHF. DNA for the CDR3: TGTGCCAGCAGCTTTGGAAGAATGGGGGGCGGGAATTCACCCCTCCACTTT.

Only a few counts were recorded for this clonotype. The CDR3 nucleotides are TGCAGTGCTAGGCCCTCCGGGGCTGGTAATTCACCCCTCCACTTT. The encoded protein is CSARPSGAGNSPLHF. This chain links TRBV20-1 with TRBJ1-6; D may be TRBD1 (5 bases). Trimming shortened V by 3 bases and J by 6 bases, and 15 bases separated the two germline ends. CDR1 and CDR2 from the germline V gene are DFQATT and SNEGSKA (reference sequence). CDR3 size: 15 residues.

The table lists this clonotype with many counts. V usage is TRBV28 and J usage is TRBJ2-3; 8 bases map to TRBD1. Germline assignment: CDR1 MDHEN and CDR2 SYDVKM. CDR3 length: 16 residues. After removal of 5 bases from V and 4 bases from J, the junction contained 11 bases not matched to a gene. This chain's CDR3 is CASSRTRGLWADTQYF. The CDR3 bases are TGTGCCAGCAGTCGCACCAGGGGGCTGTGGGCAGATACGCAGTATTTT.